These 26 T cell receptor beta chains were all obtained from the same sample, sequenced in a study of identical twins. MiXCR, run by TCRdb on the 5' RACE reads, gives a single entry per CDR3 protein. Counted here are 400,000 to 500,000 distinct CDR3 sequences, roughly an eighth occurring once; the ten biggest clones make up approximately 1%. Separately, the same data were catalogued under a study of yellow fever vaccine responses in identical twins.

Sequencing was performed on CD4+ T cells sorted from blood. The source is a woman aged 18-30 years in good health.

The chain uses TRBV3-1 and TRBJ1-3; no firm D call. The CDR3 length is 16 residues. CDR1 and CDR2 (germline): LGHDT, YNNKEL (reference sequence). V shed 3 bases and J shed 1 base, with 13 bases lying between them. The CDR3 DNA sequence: TGTGCCAGCAGCCACGGTCAGCTGCTGTCTGGAAACACCATATATTTT. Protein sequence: CASSHGQLLSGNTIYF. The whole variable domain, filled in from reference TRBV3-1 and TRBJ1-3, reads DTAVSQTPKYLVTQMGNDKSIKCEQNLGHDTMYWYKQDSKKFLKIMFSYNNKELIINETVPNRFSPKSPDKAHLNLHINSLELGDSAVYFCASSHGQLLSGNTIYFGEGSWLTVV.

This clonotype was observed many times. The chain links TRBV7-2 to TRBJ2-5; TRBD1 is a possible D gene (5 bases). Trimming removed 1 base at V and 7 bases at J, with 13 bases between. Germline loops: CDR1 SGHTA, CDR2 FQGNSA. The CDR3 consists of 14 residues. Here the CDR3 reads CASSLGDRSGTQYF. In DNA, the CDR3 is TGTGCCAGCAGCTTAGGCGACAGATCGGGGACCCAGTACTTC.

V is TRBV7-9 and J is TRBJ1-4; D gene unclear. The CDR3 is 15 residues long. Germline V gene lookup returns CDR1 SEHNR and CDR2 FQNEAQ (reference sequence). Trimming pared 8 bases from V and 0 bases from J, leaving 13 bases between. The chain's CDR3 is CASQARSATNEKLFF. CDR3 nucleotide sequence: TGTGCCAGCCAGGCGCGGTCTGCAACTAATGAAAAACTGTTTTTT.

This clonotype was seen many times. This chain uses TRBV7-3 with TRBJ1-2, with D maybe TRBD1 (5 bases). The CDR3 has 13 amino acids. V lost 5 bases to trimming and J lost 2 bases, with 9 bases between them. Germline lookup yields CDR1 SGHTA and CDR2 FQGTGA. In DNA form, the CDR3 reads TGTGCCAGCAGCCAGGGACGGAACTATGGCTACACCTTC. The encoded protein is CASSQGRNYGYTF. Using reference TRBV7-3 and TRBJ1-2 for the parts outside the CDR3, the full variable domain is GAGVSQTPSNKVTEKGKYVELRCDPISGHTALYWYRQSLGQGPEFLIYFQGTGAADDSGLPNDRFFAVRPEGSVSTLKIQRTERGDSAVYLCASSQGRNYGYTFGSGTRLTVV.

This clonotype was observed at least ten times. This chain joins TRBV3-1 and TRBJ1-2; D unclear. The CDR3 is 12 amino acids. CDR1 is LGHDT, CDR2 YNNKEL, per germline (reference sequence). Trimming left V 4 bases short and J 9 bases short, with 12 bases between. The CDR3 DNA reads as TGTGCCAGCAGCCTTTCGGGCGGGAGCTACACCTTC. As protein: CASSLSGGSYTF.

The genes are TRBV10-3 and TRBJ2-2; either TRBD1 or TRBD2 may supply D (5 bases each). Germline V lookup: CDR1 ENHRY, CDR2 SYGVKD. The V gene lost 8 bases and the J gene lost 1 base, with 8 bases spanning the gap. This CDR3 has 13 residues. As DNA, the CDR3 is TGTGCCATCCAGAGGGGGAACACCGGGGAGCTGTTTTTT. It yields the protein CAIQRGNTGELFF.

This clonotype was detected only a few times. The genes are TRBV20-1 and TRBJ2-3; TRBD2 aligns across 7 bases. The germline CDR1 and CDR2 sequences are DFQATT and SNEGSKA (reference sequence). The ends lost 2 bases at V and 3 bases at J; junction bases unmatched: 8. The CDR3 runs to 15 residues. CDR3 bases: TGCAGTGCTAGAAAGGGCGGGAGTAGGACAGATACGCAGTATTTT. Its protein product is CSARKGGSRTDTQYF.

The CDR3 DNA reads as TGTGCCAGCAGCTTATACGGGGTCGGTAGGGCTGGGGCCAACGTCCTGACTTTC. Translation: CASSLYGVGRAGANVLTF. V gene TRBV7-3 combines with J gene TRBJ2-6, with D perhaps matching TRBD2 (5 bases). CDR3 length: 18 amino acids. V gave up 2 bases and J gave up 2 bases, with 16 bases separating them. Per germline, CDR1 SGHTA and CDR2 FQGTGA.

The CDR3 nucleotides are TGCAGCGCCCGAACAGGGGGGGATGGCTACACCTTC. Translating gives CSARTGGDGYTF. This rearrangement joins TRBV29-1 to TRBJ1-2, with 8 bases identical to TRBD1. This CDR3 contains 12 residues. J lost 6 bases, V lost 7 bases, and 7 bases had no gene match. CDR1 and CDR2 (germline): SQVTM, ANQGSEA.

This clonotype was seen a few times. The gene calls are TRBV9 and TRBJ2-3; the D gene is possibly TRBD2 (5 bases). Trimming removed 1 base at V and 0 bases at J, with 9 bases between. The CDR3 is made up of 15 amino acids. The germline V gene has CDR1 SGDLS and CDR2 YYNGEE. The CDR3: CASSVLTTSTDTQYF. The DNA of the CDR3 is TGTGCCAGCAGCGTACTGACTACTAGCACAGATACGCAGTATTTT.

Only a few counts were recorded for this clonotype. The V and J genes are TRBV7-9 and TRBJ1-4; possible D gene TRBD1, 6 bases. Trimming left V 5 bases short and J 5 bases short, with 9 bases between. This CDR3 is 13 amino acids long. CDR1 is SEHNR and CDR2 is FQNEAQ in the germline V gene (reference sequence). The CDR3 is CASSDTGNEKLFF. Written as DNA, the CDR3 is TGTGCCAGCAGCGACACAGGGAATGAAAAACTGTTTTTT.

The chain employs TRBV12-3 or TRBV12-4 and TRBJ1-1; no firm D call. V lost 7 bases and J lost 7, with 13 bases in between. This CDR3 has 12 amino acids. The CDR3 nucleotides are TGTGCCAGCACCAGTACCGGCTTTGAAGCTTTCTTT. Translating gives CASTSTGFEAFF.

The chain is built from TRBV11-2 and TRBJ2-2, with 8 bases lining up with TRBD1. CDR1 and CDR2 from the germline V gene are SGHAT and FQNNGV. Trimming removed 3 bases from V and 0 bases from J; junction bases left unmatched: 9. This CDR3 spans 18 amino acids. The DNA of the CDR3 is TGTGCCAGCAGCTTCCTCTCCGGACAGGGTCCGAACACCGGGGAGCTGTTTTTT. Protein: CASSFLSGQGPNTGELFF.

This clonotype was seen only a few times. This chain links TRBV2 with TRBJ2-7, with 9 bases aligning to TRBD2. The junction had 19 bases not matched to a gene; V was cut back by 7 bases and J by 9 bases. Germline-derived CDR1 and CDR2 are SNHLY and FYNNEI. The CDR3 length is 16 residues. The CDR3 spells CASTGSGRARPTGQYF. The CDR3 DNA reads TGTGCCAGCACAGGTAGCGGGAGAGCTAGGCCTACGGGGCAGTACTTC.

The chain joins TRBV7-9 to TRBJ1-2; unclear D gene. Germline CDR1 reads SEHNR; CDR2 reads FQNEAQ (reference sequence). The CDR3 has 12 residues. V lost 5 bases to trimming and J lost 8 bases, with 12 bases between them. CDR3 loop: CASSLKREGYTF. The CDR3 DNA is TGTGCCAGCAGCCTTAAACGGGAGGGCTACACCTTC.

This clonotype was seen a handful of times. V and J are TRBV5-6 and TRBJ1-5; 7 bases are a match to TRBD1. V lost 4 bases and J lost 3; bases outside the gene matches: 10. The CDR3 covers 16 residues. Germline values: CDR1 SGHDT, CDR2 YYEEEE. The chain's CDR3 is CASSLGTAASNQPQHF. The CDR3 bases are TGTGCCAGCAGCCTCGGGACAGCAGCATCCAATCAGCCCCAGCATTTT.

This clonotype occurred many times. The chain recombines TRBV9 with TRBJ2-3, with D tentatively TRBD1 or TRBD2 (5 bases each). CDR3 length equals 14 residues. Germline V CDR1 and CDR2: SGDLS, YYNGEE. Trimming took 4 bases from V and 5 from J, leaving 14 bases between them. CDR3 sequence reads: CASSLSGGEDTQYF. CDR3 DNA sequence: TGTGCCAGCAGCCTCTCTGGGGGAGAAGATACGCAGTATTTT.

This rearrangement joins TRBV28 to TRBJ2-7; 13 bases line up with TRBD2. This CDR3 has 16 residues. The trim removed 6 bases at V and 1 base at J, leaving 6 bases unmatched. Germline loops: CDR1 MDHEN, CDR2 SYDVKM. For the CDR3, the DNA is TGTGCCAGCAGCCCTAGGACTAGCGGGAGTTCCTACGAGCAGTACTTC. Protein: CASSPRTSGSSYEQYF.

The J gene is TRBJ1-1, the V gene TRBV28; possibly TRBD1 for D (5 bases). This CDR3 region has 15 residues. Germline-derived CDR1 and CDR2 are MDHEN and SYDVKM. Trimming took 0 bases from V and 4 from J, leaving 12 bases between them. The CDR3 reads CASSLWGGRGTEAFF. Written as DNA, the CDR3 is TGTGCCAGCAGTTTATGGGGGGGGAGGGGCACTGAAGCTTTCTTT.

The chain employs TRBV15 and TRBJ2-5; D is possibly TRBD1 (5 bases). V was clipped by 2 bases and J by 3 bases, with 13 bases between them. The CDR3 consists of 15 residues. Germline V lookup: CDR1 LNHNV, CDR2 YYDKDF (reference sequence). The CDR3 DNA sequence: TGTGCCACCAGCAGAAGCAGGGCGTTGGAAGAGACCCAGTACTTC. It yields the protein CATSRSRALEETQYF.

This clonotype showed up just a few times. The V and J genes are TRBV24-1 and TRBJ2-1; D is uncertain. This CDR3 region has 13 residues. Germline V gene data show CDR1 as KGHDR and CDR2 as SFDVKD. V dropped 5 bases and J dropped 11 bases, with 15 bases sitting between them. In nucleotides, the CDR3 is TGTGCCACCAGTGCCGGCCAGCCCGCTCAGCAGTTCTTC. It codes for CATSAGQPAQQFF.

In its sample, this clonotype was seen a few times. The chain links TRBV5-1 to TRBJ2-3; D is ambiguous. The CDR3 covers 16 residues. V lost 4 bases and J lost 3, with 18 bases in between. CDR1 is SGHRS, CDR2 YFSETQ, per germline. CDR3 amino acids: CASSPSQASWTDTQYF. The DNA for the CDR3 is TGCGCCAGCAGCCCTTCTCAGGCCAGTTGGACAGATACGCAGTATTTT.

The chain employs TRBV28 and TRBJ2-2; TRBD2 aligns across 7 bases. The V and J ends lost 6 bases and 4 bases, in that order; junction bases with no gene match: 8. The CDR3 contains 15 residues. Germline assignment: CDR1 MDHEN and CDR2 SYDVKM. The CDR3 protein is CASSRSGEVTGELFF. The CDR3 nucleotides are TGTGCCAGCAGCCGCAGCGGGGAGGTCACCGGGGAGCTGTTTTTT.

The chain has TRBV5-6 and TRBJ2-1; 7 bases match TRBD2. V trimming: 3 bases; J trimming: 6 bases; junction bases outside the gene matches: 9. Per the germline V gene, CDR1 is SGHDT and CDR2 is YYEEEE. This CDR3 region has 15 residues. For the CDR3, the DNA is TGTGCCAGCAGCTGGACGGGAGGCCGCCCCAATGAGCAGTTCTTC. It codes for CASSWTGGRPNEQFF. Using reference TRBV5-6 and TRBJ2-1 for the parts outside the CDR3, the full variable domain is DAGVTQSPTHLIKTRGQQVTLRCSPKSGHDTVSWYQQALGQGPQFIFQYYEEEERQRGNFPDRFSGHQFPNYSSELNVNALLLGDSALYLCASSWTGGRPNEQFFGPGTRLTVL.

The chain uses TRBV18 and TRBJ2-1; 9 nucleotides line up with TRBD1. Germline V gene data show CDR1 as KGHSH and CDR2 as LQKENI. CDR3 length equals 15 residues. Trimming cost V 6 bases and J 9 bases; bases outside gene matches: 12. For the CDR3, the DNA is TGTGCCAGCTCGGAGGGGACAGGGACCTTCGGTGAGCAGTTCTTC. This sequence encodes CASSEGTGTFGEQFF.

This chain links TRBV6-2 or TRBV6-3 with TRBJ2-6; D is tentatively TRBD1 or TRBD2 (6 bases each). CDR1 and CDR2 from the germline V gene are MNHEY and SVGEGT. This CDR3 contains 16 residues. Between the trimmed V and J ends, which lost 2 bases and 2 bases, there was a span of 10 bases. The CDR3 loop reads CASSYPGEAGANVLTF. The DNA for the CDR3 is TGTGCCAGCAGTTACCCAGGGGAGGCTGGGGCCAACGTCCTGACTTTC.